This T cell receptor beta chain stems from a study of cytomegalovirus exposure and HLA in healthy donors. In the study overall: Approximately 180 million T cells yielded some 100 million unique TCR beta sequences, as an earlier analysis found. General study results and limits: TRBV6-2, TRBV6-3 and some other V segments were excluded as indistinguishable. Usually a TCR sequence was rare, but some public TCRs were found in many donors. Later on, a genetic analysis was performed. It linked a missense variant in DCLRE1C with V- and J-gene trimming of TCR beta.

The PCR made use of 60 Vbeta and 13 Jbeta primers. Clones were sequenced by immunoSEQ multiplex PCR, and TCRdb holds only the in-frame ones, with some missing. The table includes 100,000 to 150,000 clones, about 84% detected once. Note on this clone: What it recognizes is unknown.

V was shortened by 5 bases and J by 3 bases, with 11 bases between the two germline ends. Germline V gene sequence: CDR1 ENHRY, CDR2 SYGVKD. CDR3 length equals 14 residues. The material sequenced was PBMCs. V and J are TRBV10-3 and TRBJ2-1; no clear D. This TCR was sampled from a man between 18 and 29 years old in good health and CMV-seropositive. As DNA, the CDR3 is TGTGCCATCAGTCCCGACTCCATCTACAATGAGCAGTTCTTC. This encodes CAISPDSIYNEQFF.